This TCR beta chain is from a study of blood T cell repertoires in COVID-19 (dated by TCRdb to the early 2020s). With regard to the full study: Samples from collaborators originated in the United States, Italy and Spain and spanned both the acute and convalescent phases of COVID-19. The repertoires were released in a freely available public database intended as a resource for research on the immune response to SARS-CoV-2. Deeply sampled blood TCRbeta repertoires from subjects exposed to, actively infected with, or recovered from COVID-19 were included in the dataset. Where available, HLA class I and class II types were obtained from metadata supplied by the sample provider rather than from assay-based typing. The samples were drawn from the first 160 participants of the ongoing ImmuneRACE study and from 1,254 subjects provided by 6 global collaborators. The material from the prospective study consisted of cDNA or gDNA derived from T cells, B-cell-depleted T cells, or PBMCs. Nearly every sample came with metadata listing a de-identified subject ID, COVID-19 status, age in years and sex. Study-wide conclusions, independent of this receptor: Clinical and demographic metadata were provided uncurated, with the amount varying by source and participant.

In Seattle, one collaborating source enrolled patients while the infection was active and tracked those patients longitudinally over the course of disease. Collaborating institutions collected whole blood in K2EDTA tubes following their own protocols. For TCRbeta analysis, collaborators shipped samples in one of three forms: frozen whole blood, isolated PBMCs, or DNA extracted from either of those sample types. TCRbeta CDR3 regions were amplified from genomic DNA using the immunoSEQ Assay, a bias-controlled multiplex PCR. In the original analysis: The number of nucleated cells in each sample was estimated from the amplification of reference gene primers within the assay. Sequence reads were collapsed and filtered to measure the absolute abundance of every unique TCRbeta CDR3 rearrangement. For each sample, productive Simpson clonality was calculated by taking the square root of Simpson's diversity index across productive rearrangements. In TCRdb, the immuneACCESS table is reduced to in-frame sequences with V and J assigned. These tables do not hold every clone; where another copy was compared, an unresolved V gene accounts for under half, and the others remain unexplained. Clonal size and the V and J genes are those of that table, whereas D and trimming came from the DNA. This sample holds around 260,000 clones; roughly nine tenths were observed only once. The ten largest make up around 2% of the sample.

Of note for this clone: Which antigen it targets is not known. Base qualities are not provided; no much larger clone lies one nucleotide away.

The germline V gene (reference sequence) yields WNHNN for CDR1 and SYGVQD for CDR2. At the junction V is shortened by 3 bases and J by 0 bases, with 10 bases in between. CDR3 length: 15 amino acids, cysteine to phenylalanine. Only CDR3 DNA remains: 45 bases, in frame from the first base. This sequence uses TRBV10-1 and TRBJ2-3, with TRBD2 as a weak D call on 5 bases. Material for sequencing was peripheral blood. This clonotype was sampled from a woman under 40 with COVID-19, enrolled during active disease. At the DNA level, the sequence is TGCGCCAGCAGTGACCTAGCAGACAGCACAGATACGCAGTATTTT. This encodes CASSDLADSTDTQYF.